The entry below describes one T cell receptor (beta chain). This record comes from a study of OX40 agonist ivuxolimab in advanced cancers. V was pared by 3 bases and J by 3 bases, with 14 bases between. CDR3 length: 15 amino acids. Germline V gene lookup returns CDR1 LNHDA and CDR2 SQIVND (reference sequence). TCRdb's copy holds only in-frame clones and misses some; the assay was immunoSEQ multiplex PCR. Counted here are 30,000 to 50,000 clones, approximately 90% occurring once; the ten biggest clones make up roughly 0.55%. Sequenced material: CD4+ or CD8+ T cells sorted from blood, taken in a trial of the OX40 agonist ivuxolimab. The chain links TRBV19 to TRBJ1-2; D possibly corresponds to TRBD1 (5 bases). The sequence was obtained from an adult with an advanced solid tumor such as melanoma, head and neck, liver or kidney cancer. CDR3 residues: CASSIMRGADYGYTF. In nucleotides, the CDR3 is TGTGCCAGTAGTATTATGAGGGGCGCGGACTATGGCTACACCTTC.